Below are 22 T cell receptor beta chains sequenced from a single sample in a study of shared clonotypes between healthy human individuals. Sequenced by immunoSEQ multiplex PCR; TCRdb stores in-frame clones only, minus some. The sample includes about 460,000 clones, more than 70% of them seen just once. Sequenced: PBMCs. The receptors here all came from a woman between 40 and 55 years old in good health. Some clones in this sample may be carry-over from other donors' samples.

This chain joins TRBV7-8 and TRBJ1-5; a weak D match, TRBD1 (5 bases). CDR3 length: 17 residues. V was clipped by 5 bases and J by 3 bases, with 20 bases between them. Looked up from germline, CDR1 is SGHVS and CDR2 is FQNEAQ. The CDR3 region is CASSKRPTGVANQPQHF. The DNA for the CDR3 is TGTGCCAGCAGCAAGAGGCCAACGGGGGTTGCCAATCAGCCCCAGCATTTT.

This chain connects TRBV6-6 to TRBJ1-1; no firm D call. V was trimmed by 6 bases and J by 0 bases, leaving 11 bases between them. This CDR3 comprises 14 residues. The V gene's germline CDR1 is MNHNY and CDR2 SVGAGI (reference sequence). DNA for the CDR3: TGTGCCAGCAGCGCCGGCAGCTTGAACACTGAAGCTTTCTTT. This sequence encodes CASSAGSLNTEAFF.

The J gene is TRBJ2-7, the V gene TRBV28; possibly TRBD2 for D (6 bases). Germline-derived CDR1 and CDR2 are MDHEN and SYDVKM. The CDR3 consists of 12 residues. Trimming removed 7 bases at V and 4 bases at J, with 11 bases between. Here the CDR3 DNA reads TGTGCCAGCAAGGAGGGGAAGTACGAGCAGTACTTC. It encodes CASKEGKYEQYF.

The chain links TRBV5-1 to TRBJ2-3; 7 bases line up with TRBD1. The CDR3 totals 14 residues. The V and J ends lost 2 bases and 2 bases, in that order; junction bases with no gene match: 2. Germline V gene lookup returns CDR1 SGHRS and CDR2 YFSETQ. The CDR3 coding sequence is TGCGCCAGCAGCTTACAGGGGTACACAGATACGCAGTATTTT. Encoded protein: CASSLQGYTDTQYF.

The chain recombines TRBV10-3 with TRBJ1-1; possibly TRBD1 for D (5 bases). The V gene lost 7 bases and the J gene lost 0 bases, with 15 bases spanning the gap. Per germline, CDR1 ENHRY and CDR2 SYGVKD. This CDR3 comprises 15 residues. CDR3 sequence (DNA): TGTGCCATCAAGCGCGGGACGGATATGAACACTGAAGCTTTCTTT. As protein: CAIKRGTDMNTEAFF.

V is TRBV11-2 and J is TRBJ2-1, with D possibly matching TRBD2 (6 bases). This CDR3 spans 13 amino acids. Trimming took 5 bases from V and 3 from J, leaving 8 bases between them. Per germline, CDR1 SGHAT and CDR2 FQNNGV. CDR3 protein: CASSRGYYNEQFF. The CDR3 region has the DNA TGTGCCAGCAGCCGGGGGTACTACAATGAGCAGTTCTTC.

A note on this clone: Being one base from a much bigger clone, this may be a read error. The chain carries TRBV6-4 and TRBJ2-3; the D gene is possibly TRBD2 (5 bases). V lost 6 bases and J lost 0, with 7 bases in between. This CDR3 region has 13 residues. CDR1 and CDR2 (germline): MRHNA, SNTAGT. The chain's CDR3 is CASRRTSTDTQYF. The DNA for the CDR3 is TGTGCCAGCAGACGGACTAGCACAGATACGCAGTATTTT.

The CDR3 here is CAWSADRGLTGSPLHF. Here the CDR3 DNA reads TGTGCCTGGAGCGCCGACAGGGGCCTCACGGGATCACCCCTCCACTTT. V and J are TRBV30 and TRBJ1-6; 8 bases are shared with TRBD1. V shed 3 bases, J shed 10 bases, and the junction held 14 bases outside the gene matches. Germline V CDR1 and CDR2: GTSNPN, SVGIG (reference sequence). This CDR3 has 16 residues.

To note about this clone: With only one base between it and a far larger clone, this is likely a read error. The CDR3 DNA sequence: TGTGCCACTCTTTCGGGGGGTCAGCCCCAGCATTTT. Its protein product is CATLSGGQPQHF. This chain connects TRBV2 to TRBJ1-5; maybe TRBD1 (5 bases). Trimming removed 10 bases at V and 6 bases at J, with 13 bases between. The CDR3 loop spans 12 amino acids. The germline CDR1 and CDR2 sequences are SNHLY and FYNNEI. Supplemented by reference TRBV2 and TRBJ1-5, the full variable domain reads EPEVTQTPSHQVTQMGQEVILRCVPISNHLYFYWYRQILGQKVEFLVSFYNNEISEKSEIFDDQFSVERPDGSNFTLKIRSTKLEDSAMYFCATLSGGQPQHFGDGTRLSIL.

The chain joins TRBV19 to TRBJ1-1; possible D gene TRBD1, 5 bases. Germline lookup yields CDR1 LNHDA and CDR2 SQIVND (reference sequence). The CDR3 has 13 amino acids. Trimming pared 3 bases from V and 1 base from J, leaving 6 bases between. The DNA of the CDR3 is TGTGCCAGTAGTATCAGGGAGAACACTGAAGCTTTCTTT. Translation gives CASSIRENTEAFF. Looking up the rest from reference TRBV19 and TRBJ1-1 gives the full variable domain: DGGITQSPKYLFRKEGQNVTLSCEQNLNHDAMYWYRQDPGQGLRLIYYSQIVNDFQKGDIAEGYSVSREKKESFPLTVTSAQKNPTAFYLCASSIRENTEAFFGQGTRLTVV.

This sequence joins TRBV9 and TRBJ2-6; tentatively, D is TRBD1 (6 bases). The CDR3 contains 15 residues. V shed 8 bases and J shed 0 bases, with 12 bases lying between them. Germline V gene data show CDR1 as SGDLS and CDR2 as YYNGEE. The DNA of the CDR3 is TGTGCCAGTGGGACATTTAGCTCTGGGGCCAACGTCCTGACTTTC. Protein product: CASGTFSSGANVLTF.

The rearrangement links TRBV6-1 to TRBJ1-3, with D hard to call. CDR3 size: 14 residues. Germline assignment: CDR1 MNHNS and CDR2 SASEGT. V lost 8 bases and J lost 0, with 11 bases in between. DNA of the CDR3: TGTGCCAGCCGGATGTCGGGCTCTGGAAACACCATATATTTT. Translating it yields CASRMSGSGNTIYF.

The J gene is TRBJ1-5, the V gene TRBV28; 10 bases align to TRBD1. The CDR3 is 15 amino acids. Germline trimming cut 6 bases from V and 7 bases from J; bases unmatched to any gene: 9. Germline values: CDR1 MDHEN, CDR2 SYDVKM. The CDR3 DNA is TGTGCCAGCAGGTCCGGGACAGGGGTTTGGCAGCCCCAGCATTTT. It is translated as CASRSGTGVWQPQHF. Full variable domain (rest looked up from reference TRBV28 and TRBJ1-5): DVKVTQSSRYLVKRTGEKVFLECVQDMDHENMFWYRQDPGLGLRLIYFSYDVKMKEKGDIPEGYSVSREKKERFSLILESASTNQTSMYLCASRSGTGVWQPQHFGDGTRLSIL.

This rearrangement joins TRBV4-2 to TRBJ2-7; TRBD2 matches at 14 bases. The junction had 5 bases not matched to a gene; V was cut back by 4 bases and J by 0 bases. The V gene's germline CDR1 is LGHNA and CDR2 YNFKEQ. The CDR3 spans 17 residues. The CDR3 here is CASSPGLAGVSSYEQYF. CDR3 coding DNA: TGTGCCAGCAGCCCGGGACTAGCGGGAGTTAGCTCCTACGAGCAGTACTTC.

The rearrangement uses TRBV28 and TRBJ2-1, with 12 bases aligning to TRBD2. Trimming at V came to 4 bases and at J to 3 bases, leaving 4 bases not matched to a gene. This CDR3 comprises 16 residues. The germline V gene encodes CDR1 MDHEN and CDR2 SYDVKM. In DNA form, the CDR3 reads TGTGCCAGCAGTTCTAGCGGGAGGGGTTTCTACAATGAGCAGTTCTTC. Translating it yields CASSSSGRGFYNEQFF.

The chain carries TRBV6-5 and TRBJ2-5; 11 nucleotides match TRBD2. CDR3 length equals 16 residues. The V gene end was trimmed by 4 bases and the J gene end by 0 bases; junction bases not matched to a gene: 4. Germline CDR1 MNHEY, CDR2 SVGAGI. In DNA, the CDR3 is TGTGCCAGCAGTTCCTTGACTAGCGGGGACCAAGAGACCCAGTACTTC. Amino acids: CASSSLTSGDQETQYF.

V is TRBV5-1 and J is TRBJ2-7, with 10 bases aligning to TRBD1. The CDR3 totals 15 residues. After removal of 7 bases from V and 4 bases from J, the junction contained 11 bases not matched to a gene. CDR1 SGHRS and CDR2 YFSETQ come from the germline V gene. In DNA, the CDR3 is TGCGCCAGCGGCGGGACAGGGGTAACACCGTACGAGCAGTACTTC. This sequence encodes CASGGTGVTPYEQYF. Based on the CDR3 plus reference TRBV5-1 and TRBJ2-7, the full variable domain is KAGVTQTPRYLIKTRGQQVTLSCSPISGHRSVSWYQQTPGQGLQFLFEYFSETQRNKGNFPGRFSGRQFSNSRSEMNVSTLELGDSALYLCASGGTGVTPYEQYFGPGTRLTVT.

V is TRBV27 and J is TRBJ1-1, with D possibly matching TRBD1 (5 bases). Trimming pared 5 bases from V and 8 bases from J, leaving 15 bases between. CDR3 length: 13 residues. The germline gives CDR1 MNHEY, CDR2 SMNVEV (reference sequence). CDR3 DNA: TGTGCCAGCAGTCCACGACAGACGCGAGAAGCTTTCTTT. It encodes CASSPRQTREAFF.

This rearrangement joins TRBV29-1 to TRBJ2-6; 8 bases are shared with TRBD2. J gave up 1 base and V 6 bases, and 2 bases lay outside the gene matches. This CDR3 has 14 residues. The germline V gene encodes CDR1 SQVTM and CDR2 ANQGSEA. CDR3 amino acids: CSVSGGSGANVLTF. CDR3 coding DNA: TGCAGCGTGAGCGGGGGTTCTGGGGCCAACGTCCTGACTTTC.

This chain connects TRBV7-9 to TRBJ2-7; D perhaps matches TRBD2 (5 bases). There are 15 residues in the CDR3. Germline CDR1 reads SEHNR; CDR2 reads FQNEAQ (reference sequence). The germline V and J ends were trimmed by 1 base and 0 bases, with 10 bases remaining between them. The CDR3 here is CASSLVPGISYEQYF. CDR3 nucleotides: TGTGCCAGCAGCTTAGTCCCCGGGATCTCCTACGAGCAGTACTTC.

This clone came up many times. The same CDR3 arises from other DNA sequences in this sample as well. The chain employs TRBV28 and TRBJ1-1, with 12 bases that match TRBD1. Trimming at V came to 4 bases and at J to 5 bases, leaving 5 bases not matched to a gene. This CDR3 region has 15 residues. The germline CDR1 and CDR2 sequences are MDHEN and SYDVKM. CDR3: CASSSGQGARTEAFF. In DNA, the CDR3 is TGTGCCAGCAGTTCGGGACAGGGGGCTAGGACTGAAGCTTTCTTT.

This chain joins TRBV18 and TRBJ2-3; weak D call: TRBD2 (6 bases). V lost 2 bases to trimming and J lost 3 bases, with 12 bases between them. Germline assignment: CDR1 KGHSH and CDR2 LQKENI. The CDR3 loop spans 15 amino acids. CDR3 DNA sequence: TGTGCCAGCTCACCAGGGGCAGGGAGGACAGATACGCAGTATTTT. Translation gives CASSPGAGRTDTQYF.